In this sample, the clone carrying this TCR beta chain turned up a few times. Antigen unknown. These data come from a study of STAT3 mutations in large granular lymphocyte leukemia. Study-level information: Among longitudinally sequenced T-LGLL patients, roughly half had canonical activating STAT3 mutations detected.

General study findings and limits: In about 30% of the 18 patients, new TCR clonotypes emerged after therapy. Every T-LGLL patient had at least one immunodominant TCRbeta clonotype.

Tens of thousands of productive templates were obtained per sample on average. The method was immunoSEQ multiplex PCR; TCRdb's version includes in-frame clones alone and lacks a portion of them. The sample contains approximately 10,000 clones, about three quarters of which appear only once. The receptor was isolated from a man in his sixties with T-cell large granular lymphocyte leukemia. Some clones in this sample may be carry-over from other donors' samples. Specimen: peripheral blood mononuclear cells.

For the CDR3, the DNA is TGTGCCAGCAGCGATAATAGGGGCACCGGGGAGCTGTTTTTT. Its translation is CASSDNRGTGELFF. The V gene is TRBV9, the J gene TRBJ2-2, with D perhaps TRBD1 (5 bases). The CDR3 has 14 amino acids. Trimming cost V 3 bases and J 4 bases, with 10 bases left between them. The germline V gene has CDR1 SGDLS and CDR2 YYNGEE.